The next 31 T cell receptor beta chains were all read from a single sample in a study of blood T cell repertoires in COVID-19 (TCRdb year 2020). The library relied on the immunoSEQ multiplex PCR assay. In TCRdb, the immuneACCESS table is reduced to in-frame sequences with V and J assigned. These tables do not hold every clone; where another copy was compared, an unresolved V gene accounts for under half, and the others remain unexplained. The sample profile shows under 250,000 clones; 84% of them were found once. Approximately 8% of the sample rests with the top ten. The sample taken for sequencing was peripheral blood. The receptor set was obtained from a woman between 45 and 60 years old with active or convalescent COVID-19.

The sample holds a few counts of this clone. This chain uses TRBV12-5 with TRBJ1-5, with 7 positions matching TRBD1. CDR1 is LGHNT, CDR2 FRNRAP, per germline. V was clipped by 5 bases and J by 4 bases; unmatched bases: 5. The CDR3 sequence is 14 residues long. In DNA, the CDR3 is TGTGCTAGTGGTCGAGACAGGGCAAATCAGCCCCAGCATTTT. Protein: CASGRDRANQPQHF.

The rearrangement joins TRBV5-5 to TRBJ1-6; 9 bases align to TRBD1. Germline-derived CDR1 and CDR2 are SGHKS and YYEKEE (reference sequence). The CDR3 spans 15 residues. V shed 3 bases and J 8 bases; nucleotides not matched to a gene: 6. CDR3 DNA: TGTGCCAGCAGCTCACAGGGGGCCAAGGATTCACCCCTCCACTTT. Its protein is CASSSQGAKDSPLHF.

This clone was seen just once. The rearrangement uses TRBV19 and TRBJ2-1, with D tentatively TRBD2 (6 bases). In germline, CDR1 is LNHDA, CDR2 SQIVND (reference sequence). V gave up 8 bases and J gave up 0 bases, with 11 bases separating them. The CDR3 has 14 amino acids. The CDR3 loop is CASGDGSSYNEQFF. CDR3 DNA sequence: TGTGCCAGTGGAGACGGGAGCTCCTACAATGAGCAGTTCTTC.

The chain employs TRBV3-1 (or the pseudogene TRBV3-2) and TRBJ1-2; TRBD1 aligns across 9 bases. With V trimmed by 4 bases and J by 4 bases, 7 bases remained unmatched. The CDR3 runs 15 residues. The germline CDR1 and CDR2 sequences are LGHDT and YNNKEL (reference sequence). The CDR3 nucleotides are TGTGCCAGCAGCCGGGACAGGGCTAGTCTCTATGGCTACACCTTC. This translates into CASSRDRASLYGYTF.

The V and J genes are TRBV2 and TRBJ2-3; possible D gene TRBD2, 5 bases. The ends were cut back, 10 bases at V and 2 bases at J, with 16 bases in the middle. CDR1 SNHLY and CDR2 FYNNEI come from the germline V gene. There are 14 residues in the CDR3. CDR3 residues: CATKWEQYTDTQYF. CDR3 nucleotides: TGTGCCACCAAATGGGAGCAGTACACAGATACGCAGTATTTT.

The chain carries TRBV6-5 and TRBJ1-5, with D tentatively TRBD1 (5 bases). This CDR3 region has 14 residues. The germline V and J ends were trimmed by 0 bases and 7 bases, with 10 bases remaining between them. Germline V gene data show CDR1 as MNHEY and CDR2 as SVGAGI. Here the CDR3 DNA reads TGTGCCAGCAGTTACTCGGAGGGGTGGCAGCCCCAGCATTTT. This gives the protein CASSYSEGWQPQHF.

The V call is TRBV11-2, the J call TRBJ2-5; maybe TRBD2 (6 bases). This CDR3 has 13 residues. Trimming removed 4 bases at V and 2 bases at J, with 8 bases between. Germline CDR1 reads SGHAT; CDR2 reads FQNNGV. The CDR3 bases are TGTGCCAGCAGCTCCCTAGCGCAAGAGACCCAGTACTTC. It codes for CASSSLAQETQYF. Complete variable domain (other parts from reference TRBV11-2 and TRBJ2-5): EAGVAQSPRYKIIEKRQSVAFWCNPISGHATLYWYQQILGQGPKLLIQFQNNGVVDDSQLPKDRFSAERLKGVDSTLKIQPAKLEDSAVYLCASSSLAQETQYFGPGTRLLVL.

This clone was counted a few times. This chain joins TRBV6-1 and TRBJ1-2, with D maybe TRBD1 (6 bases). The V end was cut by 4 bases, the J end by 3 bases, with 18 bases between. This CDR3 contains 16 residues. Germline-derived CDR1 and CDR2 are MNHNS and SASEGT. The CDR3 DNA sequence: TGTGCCAGCAGTGCGGGTACAGGGAGTAGGGACTATGGCTACACCTTC. The encoded protein is CASSAGTGSRDYGYTF.

DNA of the CDR3: TGCGCCAGCAGCTTGTCCCCTCCAGGGATGGGTTCACCCCTCCACTTT. It yields the protein CASSLSPPGMGSPLHF. The chain carries TRBV5-1 and TRBJ1-6, with D perhaps TRBD1 (5 bases). Germline CDR1 and CDR2: SGHRS and YFSETQ. This CDR3 region has 16 residues. The V end lost 1 base, the J end lost 9 bases, and 17 bases lay between the germline ends.

The chain combines TRBV28 with TRBJ2-3; TRBD2 aligns across 15 bases. Germline assignment: CDR1 MDHEN and CDR2 SYDVKM. CDR3 length: 15 amino acids. V lost 7 bases to trimming and J lost 10 bases; unmatched junction nucleotides: 9. This CDR3 reads CASTKGLAGGQAQYF. The CDR3 DNA sequence: TGTGCCAGCACAAAAGGACTAGCGGGGGGGCAAGCGCAGTATTTT.

The chain is built from TRBV6-5 and TRBJ2-5; 8 bases are a match to TRBD1. The junction had 5 bases not matched to a gene; V was cut back by 6 bases and J by 5 bases. The germline V gene has CDR1 MNHEY and CDR2 SVGAGI. CDR3 size: 13 residues. The DNA for the CDR3 is TGTGCCAGCAGGAGGACAGGGACTGAGACCCAGTACTTC. Translated, it gives CASRRTGTETQYF.

This chain uses TRBV28 with TRBJ1-1; the match to TRBD1 covers 8 bases. Germline CDR1 and CDR2: MDHEN and SYDVKM. V shed 6 bases, J shed 4 bases, and the junction held 10 bases outside the gene matches. The CDR3 loop spans 15 amino acids. CDR3: CASRSPGGVGTEAFF. The CDR3 nucleotides are TGTGCCAGCAGATCTCCAGGGGGCGTGGGCACTGAAGCTTTCTTT. The complete variable domain, with remaining parts taken from reference TRBV28 and TRBJ1-1, reads DVKVTQSSRYLVKRTGEKVFLECVQDMDHENMFWYRQDPGLGLRLIYFSYDVKMKEKGDIPEGYSVSREKKERFSLILESASTNQTSMYLCASRSPGGVGTEAFFGQGTRLTVV.

This chain connects TRBV18 to TRBJ2-3, with TRBD2 matching over 8 bases. Germline-derived CDR1 and CDR2 are KGHSH and LQKENI. CDR3 length: 16 residues. V dropped 1 base and J dropped 1; count of bases not matched to a gene: 4. Here the CDR3 DNA reads TGTGCCAGCTCACCACTACGGGAGGGCCGCACAGATACGCAGTATTTT. It yields the protein CASSPLREGRTDTQYF. Variable domain in full (rest from reference TRBV18 and TRBJ2-3): NAGVMQNPRHLVRRRGQEARLRCSPMKGHSHVYWYRQLPEEGLKFMVYLQKENIIDESGMPKERFSAEFPKEGPSILRIQQVVRGDSAAYFCASSPLREGRTDTQYFGPGTRLTVL.

The count of this clone is one. This chain uses TRBV4-2 with TRBJ2-1, with TRBD2 as a possible D gene (6 bases). V lost 1 base, J lost 7 bases, and 23 bases lay in between. CDR3 length: 18 amino acids. Germline CDR1 and CDR2: LGHNA and YNFKEQ. CDR3 amino acids: CASSQVGGAGRGVNEQFF. The DNA for the CDR3 is TGTGCCAGCAGCCAAGTGGGGGGTGCGGGGAGAGGAGTGAATGAGCAGTTCTTC.

The gene calls are TRBV5-6 and TRBJ2-1, with 7 bases that match TRBD1. The CDR3 length is 15 residues. J lost 4 bases, V lost 4 bases, and 8 bases had no gene match. Per germline, CDR1 SGHDT and CDR2 YYEEEE. The CDR3 here is CASSPTGFGYNEQFF. The CDR3 DNA reads TGTGCCAGCAGCCCGACAGGGTTCGGGTACAATGAGCAGTTCTTC.

This clone is a singleton in its sample. The V and J genes are TRBV27 and TRBJ1-5, with TRBD1 as a possible D gene (6 bases). Germline assignment: CDR1 MNHEY and CDR2 SMNVEV (reference sequence). The CDR3 has 16 amino acids. The V and J ends lost 5 bases and 4 bases respectively, with 18 bases between them. The chain's CDR3 is CASSPTWDIQNQPQHF. The DNA of the CDR3 is TGTGCCAGCAGTCCCACCTGGGACATACAAAATCAGCCCCAGCATTTT.

This clone is a singleton in its sample. The chain has TRBV6-6 and TRBJ1-5; the match to TRBD1 covers 7 bases. Germline-derived CDR1 and CDR2 are MNHNY and SVGAGI (reference sequence). V lost 9 bases to trimming and J lost 1 base; unmatched junction nucleotides: 9. The CDR3 has 15 amino acids. CDR3 residues: CASQSKTGSNQPQHF. CDR3 in DNA: TGTGCCAGTCAGAGCAAGACAGGGAGCAATCAGCCCCAGCATTTT.

CDR3 loop: CASSPRDSNRGWQFF. Written as DNA, the CDR3 is TGTGCCAGCTCACCGAGGGACAGCAATAGGGGTTGGCAGTTCTTC. The chain has TRBV18 and TRBJ2-1; 7 bases agree with TRBD1. The CDR3 is 15 amino acids. Germline CDR1 reads KGHSH; CDR2 reads LQKENI. V lost 3 bases and J lost 12; bases outside the gene matches: 14.

This clone was detected only once. The chain is built from TRBV5-6 and TRBJ2-3; possible D gene TRBD1, 6 bases. V was clipped by 2 bases and J by 0 bases, with 7 bases between them. CDR1 and CDR2 (germline): SGHDT, YYEEEE. The CDR3 is made up of 14 amino acids. The CDR3 reads CASSFGQSTDTQYF. CDR3 DNA: TGTGCCAGCAGCTTCGGACAGAGCACAGATACGCAGTATTTT.

This clone was observed a single time. The V call is TRBV27, the J call TRBJ2-7; 7 bases agree with TRBD2. V was clipped by 4 bases and J by 1 base; unmatched bases: 4. CDR3 length equals 14 residues. The germline V gene encodes CDR1 MNHEY and CDR2 SMNVEV (reference sequence). The CDR3 here is CASSSARESYEQYF. The CDR3, as DNA: TGTGCCAGCAGTTCTGCGCGGGAGTCCTACGAGCAGTACTTC.

This clone occurred a few times. The V and J genes are TRBV6-1 and TRBJ2-7, with 10 positions matching TRBD1. This CDR3 has 16 amino acids. The V gene's germline CDR1 is MNHNS and CDR2 SASEGT. With 1 base clipped from V and 3 bases from J, the junction kept 6 bases outside the gene matches. CDR3 DNA: TGTGCCAGCAGTGAAGAGGCGGGACAGGGGAACTACGAGCAGTACTTC. It codes for CASSEEAGQGNYEQYF.

The chain has TRBV15 and TRBJ2-3; TRBD2 aligns across 10 bases. V was pared by 2 bases and J by 5 bases, with 7 bases of the junction left unmatched. Looked up from germline, CDR1 is LNHNV and CDR2 is YYDKDF (reference sequence). This CDR3 spans 16 amino acids. CDR3 nucleotides: TGTGCCACCAGCAGACCCGGGACTAGCGTTTTAGATACGCAGTATTTT. It encodes CATSRPGTSVLDTQYF.

The genes are TRBV19 and TRBJ2-3; D not resolved. Trimming removed 5 bases from V and 2 bases from J, with 8 bases in between. Per the germline V gene, CDR1 is LNHDA and CDR2 is SQIVND (reference sequence). The CDR3 contains 13 residues. The CDR3: CASSESNTDTQYF. The CDR3 region has the DNA TGTGCCAGTAGTGAGAGTAACACAGATACGCAGTATTTT.

V gene TRBV2 combines with J gene TRBJ2-3; 12 nucleotides line up with TRBD2. This CDR3 has 16 amino acids. The V segment lost 8 bases and the J segment 1 base; nucleotides outside the gene matches: 7. Germline CDR1 is SNHLY and CDR2 is FYNNEI. CDR3 nucleotides: TGTGCCAGCTCCCTAGCGGGGGGGGTCGGCACAGATACGCAGTATTTT. This translates into CASSLAGGVGTDTQYF.

Note on this clone: The sample contains more than one DNA sequence encoding this CDR3. The rearrangement uses TRBV4-1 and TRBJ1-2, with a possible D match to TRBD1 (5 bases). Germline CDR1 reads MGHRA; CDR2 reads YSYEKL. This CDR3 is built from 15 residues. Trimming stripped 1 base from V and 0 bases from J, with 9 bases between. This CDR3 reads CASSQGGGANYGYTF. As DNA, the CDR3 is TGCGCCAGCAGCCAAGGTGGAGGGGCTAACTATGGCTACACCTTC.

The rearrangement uses TRBV5-4 and TRBJ2-3, with 10 bases fitting TRBD2. From germline, CDR1 is SGHNT and CDR2 YYREEE (reference sequence). The CDR3 is 15 amino acids. Trimming took 3 bases from V and 5 from J; bases not matched to a gene: 6. The CDR3 protein is CASSYQASGGDTQYF. CDR3 DNA sequence: TGTGCCAGCAGCTATCAGGCTAGCGGGGGAGATACGCAGTATTTT.

The chain uses TRBV6-5 and TRBJ2-3; tentatively, D is TRBD2 (5 bases). This CDR3 is built from 14 residues. With 5 bases removed from V and 9 bases from J, the gap between germline ends came to 18 bases. Germline CDR1 and CDR2: MNHEY and SVGAGI. The CDR3 region is CASSSGSARGTQYF. The CDR3 region has the DNA TGTGCCAGCAGTAGTGGGAGTGCACGTGGGACGCAGTATTTT.

The chain recombines TRBV3-1 (or the pseudogene TRBV3-2) with TRBJ2-5; TRBD2 agrees at 14 bases. CDR1 LGHDT and CDR2 YNNKEL come from the germline V gene (reference sequence). Trimming took 4 bases from V and 2 from J; bases not matched to a gene: 15. This CDR3 has 20 residues. The CDR3 is CASSLPLGTSGGPSQETQYF. CDR3 nucleotides: TGTGCCAGCAGCCTCCCTCTTGGGACTAGCGGGGGCCCCTCTCAAGAGACCCAGTACTTC.

The CDR3 DNA reads as TGCGCCAGCAGCTTGGGATCGGGAGAGGGCTACACCTTC. It specifies CASSLGSGEGYTF. The chain couples TRBV5-1 to TRBJ1-2, with D unclear. In germline, CDR1 is SGHRS, CDR2 YFSETQ. V lost 0 bases to trimming and J lost 8 bases, with 11 bases between them. This CDR3 is built from 13 residues.

V is TRBV5-1 and J is TRBJ1-1, with a tentative D call TRBD1 (6 bases). Germline-derived CDR1 and CDR2 are SGHRS and YFSETQ. The CDR3 spans 17 residues. V lost 5 bases, J lost 4 bases, and 24 bases lay in between. The CDR3, as DNA: TGCGCCAGCAGTTCCCGGGACGCCGGAGGCAGGGGCACTGAAGCTTTCTTT. This gives the protein CASSSRDAGGRGTEAFF.

This chain connects TRBV19 to TRBJ1-1; TRBD1 matches at 10 bases. This CDR3 is built from 14 residues. V lost 6 bases, J lost 5 bases, and 6 bases stayed unmatched. Germline CDR1 LNHDA, CDR2 SQIVND (reference sequence). This CDR3 reads CASSGTGVTTEAFF. The CDR3 nucleotides are TGTGCCAGTAGCGGGACAGGGGTAACAACTGAAGCTTTCTTT.